The T cell receptor (beta chain) described here comes from a study of CD4+ T cells in melanoma. The assay was immunoSEQ multiplex PCR, and TCRdb's table has in-frame clones only and misses some. The repertoire includes about 15,000 clones, roughly 84% of them detected once, and 6.4% sits in the top ten. This CDR3 is 15 amino acids long. Trimming took 3 bases from V and 0 from J; bases not matched to a gene: 2. Germline assignment: CDR1 SGHVS and CDR2 FQNEAQ. The chain joins TRBV7-8 to TRBJ2-4; 7 positions match TRBD1. Sequenced: cells from a culture (not recorded whether cultured in vitro). This receptor was taken from a human donor with melanoma. The CDR3 here is CASSLGQLAKNIQYF. The CDR3 bases are TGTGCCAGCAGCTTGGGACAGTTAGCCAAAAACATTCAGTACTTC.